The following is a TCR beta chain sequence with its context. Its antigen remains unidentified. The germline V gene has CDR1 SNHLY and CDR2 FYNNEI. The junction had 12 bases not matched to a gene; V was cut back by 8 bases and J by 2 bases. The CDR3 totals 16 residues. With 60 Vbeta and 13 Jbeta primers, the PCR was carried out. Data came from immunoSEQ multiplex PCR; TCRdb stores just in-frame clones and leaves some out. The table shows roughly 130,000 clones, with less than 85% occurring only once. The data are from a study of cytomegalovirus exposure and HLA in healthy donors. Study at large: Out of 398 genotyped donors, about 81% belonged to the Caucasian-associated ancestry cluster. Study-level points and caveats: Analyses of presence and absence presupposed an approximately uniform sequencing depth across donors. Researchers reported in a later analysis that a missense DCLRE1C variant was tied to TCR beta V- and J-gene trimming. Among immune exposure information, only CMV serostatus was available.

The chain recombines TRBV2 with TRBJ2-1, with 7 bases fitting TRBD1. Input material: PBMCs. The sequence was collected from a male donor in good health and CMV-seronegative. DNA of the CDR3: TGTGCCAGCGTAACCGACCAGGGACAGCCCTACAATGAGCAGTTCTTC. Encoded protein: CASVTDQGQPYNEQFF.